This note documents a single T cell receptor beta chain sequence. Antigen specificity is unknown. A junction boundary mismatches the germline segment, possibly from a read error. This entry belongs to a study of cytomegalovirus exposure and HLA in healthy donors. Overall study results and limits: The authors enumerated roughly 180 TCR beta chains as linked to cytomegalovirus. An assumption of roughly uniform sequencing depth across donors underlay the presence/absence analyses. Both high specificity and high sensitivity reportedly marked the classifier's diagnosis of cytomegalovirus status. Later analysis found that TCR beta chains associated with HLA were more clonally expanded than other, equally common chains.

There are 17 residues in the CDR3. Germline loops: CDR1 SGHRS, CDR2 YFSETQ. PCR amplification relied on 60 Vbeta primers (plus 13 Jbeta primers). Sequencing was performed with immunoSEQ multiplex PCR; in TCRdb, only in-frame clones are kept and a portion is missing. The data show 110,000 or so clones, about 80% seen once. This sequence joins TRBV5-1 and TRBJ2-2; TRBD1 matches at 9 bases. The receptor was isolated from a woman aged 45-65 years in good health and CMV-seropositive. Sequencing was performed on PBMCs. CDR3 in amino acids: CASSLNYRGRNSGELFF. CDR3 sequence (DNA): TGCGCCAGCAGCTTGAACTACAGGGGGCGGAACTCCGGGGAGCTGTTTTTT. The whole variable domain, remainder taken from reference TRBV5-1 and TRBJ2-2, is KAGVTQTPRYLIKTRGQQVTLSCSPISGHRSVSWYQQTPGQGLQFLFEYFSETQRNKGNFPGRFSGRQFSNSRSEMNVSTLELGDSALYLCASSLNYRGRNSGELFFGEGSRLTVL.